This is a list of T cell receptor beta chains from one sample in a study of liver allograft versus peripheral blood T cells. TCRdb called the reads again in MiXCR, with one record for every CDR3 protein. In the table there are over 5,500 distinct CDR3 sequences, 15% to 20% of which are singletons. All receptors come from a human patient who had a liver transplant. Some T cells here may be from the graft donor. The CDR3 runs from the conserved cysteine through the conserved F or W. The D gene is left open where the match is weak. The size field is filled for only some rows; it gives once, few, many or a size class.

size,D,J,V,DNA,CDR3
many,-,TRBJ1-6,TRBV27,TGTGCCAGCAGTTTTGACCCGGCATCCCTCAATTCACCCCTCCACTTT,CASSFDPASLNSPLHF
many,-,TRBJ1-1,TRBV19,TGTGCCAGTAGTTACCTAGGACCTGTGCGCCCTGAAGCTTTCTTT,CASSYLGPVRPEAFF
medium-sized,-,TRBJ2-7,TRBV7-9,TGTGCCAGCAGTTACCGGGACGGGAAACACTACGAGCAGTACTTC,CASSYRDGKHYEQYF
-,-,TRBJ2-1,TRBV13,TGTGCCAGCAGCCCAAGGGGCCCCCCGATCTTC,CASSPRGPPIF
medium-sized,-,TRBJ1-1,TRBV6-6,TGTGCCAGCAACTACAGGGAAATGAACACTGAAGCTTTCTTT,CASNYREMNTEAFF
medium-sized,-,TRBJ2-2,TRBV29-1,TGCAGCGCAGGGGCCCCTCTGACCGGGGAGCTGTTTTTT,CSAGAPLTGELFF
few,-,TRBJ2-1,TRBV27,TGTGCCAGCAGTCCCCCGTTTGGTGAGCAGTTCTTC,CASSPPFGEQFF
few,-,TRBJ1-2,TRBV9,TGTGCCAGCAGCGTGGCAACAGGGCATACGGGTGGCTACACCTTC,CASSVATGHTGGYTF
few,-,TRBJ2-6,TRBV12-3/TRBV12-4,TGTGCCAGCAGCTCTGGGGCCAACGTCCTGACTTTC,CASSSGANVLTF
medium-sized,-,TRBJ1-1,TRBV29-1,TGCAGCGTTGTCTTACCCGGGACGTTGGAAGCTTTCTTT,CSVVLPGTLEAFF
many,-,TRBJ1-2,TRBV10-3,TGTGCCATCAGTGGTGCCAGGGAGGACTATGGCTACACCTTC,CAISGAREDYGYTF
-,-,TRBJ1-1,TRBV12-3/TRBV12-4,TGTGCCAGCACCCTCCAACTGAACACTGAAGCTTTCTTT,CASTLQLNTEAFF
few,TRBD1,TRBJ1-1,TRBV20-1,TGCAGTGCTAGAACGGCAGGGGGGGGGTATCCCACTGAAGCTTTCTTT,CSARTAGGGYPTEAFF
medium-sized,-,TRBJ1-1,TRBV19,TGTGCCAGTAGTATAGGGGCTCTGGGGAGCACTGAAGCTTTCTTT,CASSIGALGSTEAFF
medium-sized,TRBD1,TRBJ1-2,TRBV29-1,TGCAGCGTTGGGGGACAGGGGCCCGTCTATGGCTACACCTTC,CSVGGQGPVYGYTF
many,TRBD2,TRBJ2-7,TRBV27,TGTGCCAGCAGTTCCGCGGGACTAGCGGGGCAAACGTACTTC,CASSSAGLAGQTYF
few,-,TRBJ1-2,TRBV7-9,TGTGCCAGCAGCTTAACGGGTGACTACACCTTC,CASSLTGDYTF
few,TRBD2,TRBJ2-3,TRBV24-1,TGTGCCACCAGTGATAAAGCGGGGGGCGGCACAGATACGCAGTATTTT,CATSDKAGGGTDTQYF
-,TRBD1,TRBJ1-1,TRBV12-5,TGTGCTACCCACAGACATCCGGACAGGTCGAACACTGAAGCTTTCTTT,CATHRHPDRSNTEAFF
many,-,TRBJ1-6,TRBV13,TGTGCCAGCAGCTTAGGCCGGAGCGGGGGCGGATCCCTCCACTTT,CASSLGRSGGGSLHF
-,TRBD1,TRBJ1-2,TRBV7-9,TGTGCCAGCAGCTTAACTGACAGGGGGGGCGGCTACACCTTC,CASSLTDRGGGYTF
few,TRBD1,TRBJ1-5,TRBV27,TGTGCCAGCAGTTTAGGGACAGACCTTAGCAATCAGCCCCAGCATTTT,CASSLGTDLSNQPQHF
few,-,TRBJ1-4,TRBV7-9,TGTGCCAGCAGATCAGATGAAAAACTGTTTTTT,CASRSDEKLFF
-,-,TRBJ2-1,TRBV19,TGTGCCAGTAGTATTCGGGCGGACTCCTACAATGAGCAGTTCTTC,CASSIRADSYNEQFF
many,-,TRBJ2-1,TRBV6-1,TGTGCCAGCAGTGAAAAGGGCTCCTACAATGAGCAGTTCTTC,CASSEKGSYNEQFF
-,-,TRBJ1-1,TRBV10-3,TGTGCCATCACGCGAGGAGGGACCACTGAAGCTTTCTTT,CAITRGGTTEAFF
many,-,TRBJ1-5,TRBV27,TGTGCCAGCAGTTTAAGGGCCCTACAGGCGGGCAATCAGCCCCAGCATTTT,CASSLRALQAGNQPQHF
medium-sized,TRBD1,TRBJ1-2,TRBV29-1,TGCAGCGTTGGGGGACAGGGTAACTATGGCTACACCTTC,CSVGGQGNYGYTF
medium-sized,-,TRBJ1-2,TRBV6-6,TGTGCCAGCCTACTCGGCTGGGGTTCTAACTATGGCTACACCTTC,CASLLGWGSNYGYTF
-,-,TRBJ2-5,TRBV7-9,TGTGCCAGCAGCTTAGTGTCAGGGGAGCGCGGGACCCAGTACTTC,CASSLVSGERGTQYF
few,-,TRBJ1-2,TRBV20-1,TGCAGTGCCAACCCAGGGAGTGCGGCCTATGGCTACACCTTC,CSANPGSAAYGYTF
many,-,TRBJ1-2,TRBV6-5,TGTGCCAGCAGTCCCGGGGGGGCGGGTGGCTACACCTTC,CASSPGGAGGYTF
once,-,TRBJ1-1,TRBV12-3/TRBV12-4,TGTGCCAGCAGTTTCAGGCTTGGCACTGAAGCTTTCTTT,CASSFRLGTEAFF
few,-,TRBJ2-7,TRBV20-1,TGCAGTGCTAGATATCCGGGGATGGCTTCCTACGAGCAGTACTTC,CSARYPGMASYEQYF
medium-sized,-,TRBJ1-1,TRBV11-2,TGTGCCAGCAGCACAGGGACGCCCACTGAAGCTTTCTTT,CASSTGTPTEAFF
many,-,TRBJ1-1,TRBV19,TGTGCCAGTAGATTGGGGGGGTCGAACACTGAAGCTTTCTTT,CASRLGGSNTEAFF
-,-,TRBJ1-2,TRBV11-2,TGTGCCAGCAGTTCCTCGAACTATGGCTACACCTTC,CASSSSNYGYTF
few,-,TRBJ2-3,TRBV5-4,TGTGCCAGCACCGTTGGTCGAGTGATTCACACAGATACGCAGTATTTT,CASTVGRVIHTDTQYF
-,-,TRBJ1-5,TRBV11-2,TGTGCCAGCAGCTATACCACAGGGCCCTATCAGCCCCAGCATTTT,CASSYTTGPYQPQHF
many,-,TRBJ2-7,TRBV5-6,TGTGCCAGCAGCTTGGGCAGCAGTACCTACGAGCAGTACTTC,CASSLGSSTYEQYF
-,TRBD1,TRBJ1-1,TRBV20-1,TGCAGTGCTAGGGGTACGGGACAGGGGGAATTGCGAGCTTTCTTT,CSARGTGQGELRAFF
-,-,TRBJ1-6,TRBV5-6,TGTGCCAGCAGCTTGGGTAATTCACCCCTCCACTTT,CASSLGNSPLHF
-,-,TRBJ2-7,TRBV7-2,TGTGCCAGCAGCTTAGCCCAGAGCTCCTACGAGCAGTACTTC,CASSLAQSSYEQYF
-,-,TRBJ1-3,TRBV20-1,TGCAGTGCCGCCCCAACGGGGGGAGGAAACACCATATATTTT,CSAAPTGGGNTIYF
medium-sized,-,TRBJ1-1,TRBV7-2,TGTGCCAGCAGCCTTTGGACACAGAACACTGAAGCTTTCTTT,CASSLWTQNTEAFF
many,TRBD2,TRBJ2-2,TRBV7-9,TGTGCCAGCAGCTTAGCCTCCGGGACTAGCGGGTGGAGGGCTAACACCGGGGAGCTGTTTTTT,CASSLASGTSGWRANTGELFF
many,-,TRBJ2-7,TRBV6-5,TGTGCCAGCAGTTACTTGAGGGGGGCCTACGAGCAGTACTTC,CASSYLRGAYEQYF
-,-,TRBJ2-7,TRBV7-2,TGTGCCAGCACCCTAGGAGGGGGGTACGAGCAGTACTTC,CASTLGGGYEQYF
many,TRBD1,TRBJ1-1,TRBV5-4,TGTGCCAGCAGCTTGGGGGACAGGGGATACACTGAAGCTTTCTTT,CASSLGDRGYTEAFF
few,-,TRBJ2-7,TRBV12-3/TRBV12-4,TGTGCCAGCAGCCTTGTTCCCCACGAGCAGTACTTC,CASSLVPHEQYF
few,-,TRBJ1-1,TRBV5-4,TGTGCCAGCAGCGGGGGTGGCGACACTGAAGCTTTCTTT,CASSGGGDTEAFF
many,-,TRBJ1-2,TRBV15,TGTGCCACCAGCAGAAGGGGCGGGGTGGGGGACTATGGCTACACCTTC,CATSRRGGVGDYGYTF
-,-,TRBJ1-1,TRBV6-5,TGTGCCAGCAGTTACTCGGAGGGGGTGAACACTGAAGCTTTCTTT,CASSYSEGVNTEAFF
medium-sized,-,TRBJ1-1,TRBV7-2,TGTGCCAGCAGCTTGGGGGATGTCACTGAAGCTTTCTTT,CASSLGDVTEAFF
few,-,TRBJ1-2,TRBV12-3/TRBV12-4,TGTGCCAGCAGTCCGGAGGCCTATGGCTACACCTTC,CASSPEAYGYTF
few,-,TRBJ1-5,TRBV27,TGTGCCAGCAGACCCGGACAGCCCAATCAGCCCCAGCATTTT,CASRPGQPNQPQHF
few,-,TRBJ1-2,TRBV30,TGTGCCTGGAGTTGGGCACCTAACTATGGCTACACCTTC,CAWSWAPNYGYTF